These T cell receptor beta chains were read from a single sample in a study of Ad26.COV2.S vaccination and SARS-CoV-2 variants. Sequencing used immunoSEQ multiplex PCR; TCRdb keeps in-frame clones, though not all of them. The profile shows about 420,000 clones, 85% to 90% of them singletons. This specimen was peripheral blood, taken in a trial of Ad26.COV2.S vaccine versus placebo. The receptors come from a person between 18 and 60 years old who received the Ad26.COV2.S COVID-19 vaccine or a placebo. Each CDR3 is given with its conserved first and last residue. The order of the fields is D gene, clone size, J gene, V gene, CDR3 DNA, CDR3 protein. The D gene is left open where the match is weak. Clone size is given for some rows only: seen once, a few or many times, or a class if the clone is expanded.

d_call: TRBD2
clone_size: -
j_call: TRBJ2-4
v_call: TRBV11-3
cdr3_nt: TGTGCCAGCAGCCGAACCGGGACTAGAGGAAACATTCAGTACTTC
cdr3_aa: CASSRTGTRGNIQYF

d_call: -
clone_size: -
j_call: TRBJ2-5
v_call: TRBV7-8
cdr3_nt: TGTGCCAGCAGCTTAGGGAAGGGTCAGCCTTTCGGGGAGACCCAGTACTTC
cdr3_aa: CASSLGKGQPFGETQYF

d_call: -
clone_size: -
j_call: TRBJ2-7
v_call: TRBV6-2/TRBV6-3
cdr3_nt: TGTGCCAGCAGTTACGACAGGAGTAGCTCCTACGAGCAGTACTTC
cdr3_aa: CASSYDRSSSYEQYF

d_call: TRBD1
clone_size: -
j_call: TRBJ2-2
v_call: TRBV10-3
cdr3_nt: TGTGCCATCAGTGAGCCTGGACAGGGGGACGGGGAGCTGTTTTTT
cdr3_aa: CAISEPGQGDGELFF

d_call: -
clone_size: -
j_call: TRBJ2-2
v_call: TRBV7-9
cdr3_nt: TGTGCCAGCAGCACCCAGGGGACCGGGGAGCTGTTTTTT
cdr3_aa: CASSTQGTGELFF

d_call: -
clone_size: -
j_call: TRBJ2-3
v_call: TRBV7-3
cdr3_nt: TGTGCCAGCAGCCCTAGCCACAGCACAGATACGCAGTATTTT
cdr3_aa: CASSPSHSTDTQYF

d_call: TRBD2
clone_size: -
j_call: TRBJ2-5
v_call: TRBV30
cdr3_nt: TGTGCCTGGAGTCCAAGGACTAGCGGGGTAGTAGAGACCCAGTACTTC
cdr3_aa: CAWSPRTSGVVETQYF

d_call: TRBD2
clone_size: -
j_call: TRBJ2-7
v_call: TRBV29-1
cdr3_nt: TGCAGCGTTGAAGGACTAGCGGGGTCCTACGAGCAGTACTTC
cdr3_aa: CSVEGLAGSYEQYF

d_call: -
clone_size: -
j_call: TRBJ2-1
v_call: TRBV7-3
cdr3_nt: TGTGCCAGCAGCTTATTTGTCGGCAGGGTCAATGAGCAGTTCTTC
cdr3_aa: CASSLFVGRVNEQFF

d_call: -
clone_size: -
j_call: TRBJ1-1
v_call: TRBV7-6
cdr3_nt: TGTGCCAGCAGCTTAGAACAGGCGGGGACTGAAGCTTTCTTT
cdr3_aa: CASSLEQAGTEAFF

d_call: -
clone_size: -
j_call: TRBJ1-2
v_call: TRBV4-3
cdr3_nt: TGCGCCAGCAGCCACGCTGGAGGAGGGGAAGGCTATGGCTACACCTTC
cdr3_aa: CASSHAGGGEGYGYTF

d_call: -
clone_size: -
j_call: TRBJ2-5
v_call: TRBV5-8
cdr3_nt: TGTGCCAGCAGCGGCAGGGTAGACCGATGGGCCCAGTACTTC
cdr3_aa: CASSGRVDRWAQYF

d_call: -
clone_size: many
j_call: TRBJ2-5
v_call: TRBV4-3
cdr3_nt: TGCGCCAGCAGCCAAGATACTGGGAAAGAGACCCAGTACTTC
cdr3_aa: CASSQDTGKETQYF

d_call: TRBD1
clone_size: once
j_call: TRBJ1-5
v_call: TRBV19
cdr3_nt: TGTGCCAGTAGTATGATCGGACAGGGGGGCCAGCCCCAGCATTTT
cdr3_aa: CASSMIGQGGQPQHF

d_call: -
clone_size: -
j_call: TRBJ2-1
v_call: TRBV5-1
cdr3_nt: TGCGCCAGCAGCTTGGTCCAGGGAGGCGTGAATGAGCAGTTCTTC
cdr3_aa: CASSLVQGGVNEQFF

d_call: TRBD2
clone_size: -
j_call: TRBJ2-1
v_call: TRBV5-1
cdr3_nt: TGCGCCAGCAGCTTGGCCGGACTAGCGGGGAACAATGAGCAGTTCTTC
cdr3_aa: CASSLAGLAGNNEQFF

d_call: -
clone_size: -
j_call: TRBJ2-1
v_call: TRBV7-9
cdr3_nt: TGTGCCAGCAGCTTAGCCATCGACTGGAACGAGCAGTTCTTC
cdr3_aa: CASSLAIDWNEQFF

d_call: TRBD1
clone_size: -
j_call: TRBJ1-4
v_call: TRBV7-2
cdr3_nt: TGTGCCAGCAGCTTAGAGGGGGGACAGAATGAAAAACTGTTTTTT
cdr3_aa: CASSLEGGQNEKLFF